The clone carrying this TCR beta chain was detected ten times or more. Its antigen is unidentified. The CDR3 contains 14 residues. Germline-derived CDR1 and CDR2 are DFQATT and SNEGSKA (reference sequence). J gave up 7 bases and V 3 bases, and 9 bases lay outside the gene matches. The data originate from a study of read filtering for tumor transcriptome and immune sequencing. Across the study: Patients were 17 to 20 male and 13 to 15 female, mean age approximately 70 years, range 47 to 80. Findings and limits, study-wide: This fraction held mixed bone marrow immune cells after CD138-negative sorting. Roughly four fifths of IR-seq clonotypes had one read, totaling around 3.5% of reads; RNA-seq: 74.6% and 44.6%.

From approximately 430 ng of RNA, a library with molecular barcoded alpha/delta and beta/gamma adaptors was made. TCRdb called the reads again in MiXCR, with one record for every CDR3 protein. The sample shows around 65,000 distinct CDR3 sequences, roughly 19% of them seen only once. Sequencing was performed on a population of CD138-negative cells sorted from bone marrow. V is TRBV20-1 and J is TRBJ1-5, with 7 bases identical to TRBD1. The sequence was collected from a donor aged 40 or older with multiple myeloma. The CDR3 here is CSASPGTAKQPQHF. CDR3 sequence (DNA): TGCAGTGCTAGCCCTGGGACAGCTAAACAGCCCCAGCATTTT.